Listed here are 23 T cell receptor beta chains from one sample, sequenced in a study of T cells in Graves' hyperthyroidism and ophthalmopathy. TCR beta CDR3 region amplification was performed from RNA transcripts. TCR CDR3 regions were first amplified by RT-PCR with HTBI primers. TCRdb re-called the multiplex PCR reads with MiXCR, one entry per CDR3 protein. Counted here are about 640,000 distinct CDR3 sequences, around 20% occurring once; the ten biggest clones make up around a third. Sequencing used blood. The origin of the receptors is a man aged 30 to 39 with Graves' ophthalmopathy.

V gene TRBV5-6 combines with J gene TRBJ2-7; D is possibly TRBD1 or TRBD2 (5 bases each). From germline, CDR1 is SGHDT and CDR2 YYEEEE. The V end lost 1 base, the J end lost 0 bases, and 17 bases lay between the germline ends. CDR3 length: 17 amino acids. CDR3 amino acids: CASSLRGAVSPSYEQYF. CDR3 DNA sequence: TGTGCCAGCAGCTTGAGAGGGGCAGTGAGTCCCTCCTACGAGCAGTACTTC.

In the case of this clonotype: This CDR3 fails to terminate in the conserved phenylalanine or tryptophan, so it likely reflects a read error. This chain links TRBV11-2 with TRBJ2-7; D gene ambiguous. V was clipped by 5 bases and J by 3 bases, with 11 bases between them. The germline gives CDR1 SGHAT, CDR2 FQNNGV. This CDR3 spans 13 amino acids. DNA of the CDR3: TGTGCCAGCAGCCCCGGGCACTTCTACGAGCAGTACCTC. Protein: CASSPGHFYEQYL.

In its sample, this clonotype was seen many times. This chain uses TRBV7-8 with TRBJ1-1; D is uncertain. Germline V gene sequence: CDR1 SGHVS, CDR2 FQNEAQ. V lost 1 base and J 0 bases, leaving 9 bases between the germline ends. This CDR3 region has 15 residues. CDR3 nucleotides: TGTGCCAGCAGCTTAGTGGCAGACTTGAACACTGAAGCTTTCTTT. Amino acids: CASSLVADLNTEAFF.

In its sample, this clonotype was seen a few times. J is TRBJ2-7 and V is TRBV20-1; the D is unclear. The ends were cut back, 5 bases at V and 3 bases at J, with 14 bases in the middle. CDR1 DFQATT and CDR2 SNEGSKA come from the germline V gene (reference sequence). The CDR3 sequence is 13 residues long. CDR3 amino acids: CSAGSRPNYEQYF. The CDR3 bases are TGCAGTGCTGGAAGTAGACCGAACTACGAGCAGTACTTC.

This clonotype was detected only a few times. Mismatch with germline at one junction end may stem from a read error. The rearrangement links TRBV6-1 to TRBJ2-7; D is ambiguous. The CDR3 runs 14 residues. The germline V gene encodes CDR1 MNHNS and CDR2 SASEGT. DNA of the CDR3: TGTGCCGGCAGTGAATCGTTCGGAATCTACGAGCAGTACTTC. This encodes CAGSESFGIYEQYF.

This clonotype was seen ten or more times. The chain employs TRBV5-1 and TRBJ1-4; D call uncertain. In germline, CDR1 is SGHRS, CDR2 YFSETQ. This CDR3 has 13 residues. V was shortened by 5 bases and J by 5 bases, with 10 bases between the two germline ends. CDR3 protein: CASRTQKNEKLFF. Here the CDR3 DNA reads TGCGCCAGCAGGACTCAGAAAAATGAAAAACTGTTTTTT.

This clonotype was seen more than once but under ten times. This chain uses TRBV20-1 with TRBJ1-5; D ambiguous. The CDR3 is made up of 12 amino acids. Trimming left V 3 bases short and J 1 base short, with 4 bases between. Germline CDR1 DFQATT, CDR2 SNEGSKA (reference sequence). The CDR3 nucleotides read TGCAGTGCTAGTCGGAGCAATCAGCCCCAGCATTTT. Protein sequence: CSASRSNQPQHF.

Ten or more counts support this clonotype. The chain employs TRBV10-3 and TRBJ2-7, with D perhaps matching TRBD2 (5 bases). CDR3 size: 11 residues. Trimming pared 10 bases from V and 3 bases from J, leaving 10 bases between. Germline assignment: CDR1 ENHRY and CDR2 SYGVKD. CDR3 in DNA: TGTGCCACGGGATCAAGCTACGAGCAGTACTTC. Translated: CATGSSYEQYF.

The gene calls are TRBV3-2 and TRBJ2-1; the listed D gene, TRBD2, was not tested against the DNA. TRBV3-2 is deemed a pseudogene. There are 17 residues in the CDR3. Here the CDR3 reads CASSRTTSGSSYNEQFF. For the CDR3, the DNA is TGTGCCAGCAGCCGTACTACTAGCGGGAGCTCCTACAATGAGCAGTTCTTC.

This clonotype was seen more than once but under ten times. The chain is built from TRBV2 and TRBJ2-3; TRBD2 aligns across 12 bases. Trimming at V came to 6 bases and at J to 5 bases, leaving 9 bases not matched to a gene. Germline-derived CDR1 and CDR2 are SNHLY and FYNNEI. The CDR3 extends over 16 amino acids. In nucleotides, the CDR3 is TGTGCCAGCAGGAGGACTAGCGGGATTTCTAAAGATACGCAGTATTTT. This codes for CASRRTSGISKDTQYF.

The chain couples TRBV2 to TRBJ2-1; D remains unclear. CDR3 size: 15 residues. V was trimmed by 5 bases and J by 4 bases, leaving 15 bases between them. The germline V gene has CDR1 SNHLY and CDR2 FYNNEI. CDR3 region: CASSQSGGRYNEQFF. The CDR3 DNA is TGTGCCAGCAGTCAAAGTGGCGGACGATACAATGAGCAGTTCTTC.

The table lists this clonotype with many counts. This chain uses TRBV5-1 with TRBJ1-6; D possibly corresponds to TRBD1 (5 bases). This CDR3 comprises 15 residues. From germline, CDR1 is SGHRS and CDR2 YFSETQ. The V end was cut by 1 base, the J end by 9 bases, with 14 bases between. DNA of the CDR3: TGCGCCAGCAGCTTGCAACCGCAGGGAGGTTCACCCCTCCACTTT. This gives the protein CASSLQPQGGSPLHF.

CDR3 coding DNA: TGTGCCAGTAGTATAGCCACCGGGGCTGAGCAGTTCTTC. Residues: CASSIATGAEQFF. The chain combines TRBV19 with TRBJ2-1, with D possibly being TRBD1 or TRBD2 (5 bases each). The V gene lost 1 base and the J gene lost 9 bases, with 10 bases spanning the gap. The CDR3 loop spans 13 amino acids. Per the germline V gene, CDR1 is LNHDA and CDR2 is SQIVND (reference sequence).

The CDR3 DNA follows: TGTGCCAGTAATAGCGGCAACACCGGGGAGCTGTTTTTT. It specifies CASNSGNTGELFF. This rearrangement joins TRBV19 to TRBJ2-2; tentatively, D is TRBD2 (6 bases). CDR3 length: 13 residues. Germline V gene lookup returns CDR1 LNHDA and CDR2 SQIVND (reference sequence). V was cut by 7 bases and J by 2 bases, with 8 bases left in between.

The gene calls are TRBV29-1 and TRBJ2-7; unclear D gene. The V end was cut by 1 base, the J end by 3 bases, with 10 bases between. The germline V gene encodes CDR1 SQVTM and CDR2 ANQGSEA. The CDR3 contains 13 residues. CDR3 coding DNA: TGCAGCGTTGAAGGGTACTCGCACTACGAGCAGTACTTC. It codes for CSVEGYSHYEQYF.

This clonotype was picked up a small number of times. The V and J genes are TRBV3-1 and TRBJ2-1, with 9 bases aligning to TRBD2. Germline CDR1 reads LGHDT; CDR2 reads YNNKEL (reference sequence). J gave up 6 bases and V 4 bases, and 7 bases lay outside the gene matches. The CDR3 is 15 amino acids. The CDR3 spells CASSPTGLALNEQFF. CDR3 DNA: TGTGCCAGCAGCCCGACGGGACTAGCACTCAATGAGCAGTTCTTC.

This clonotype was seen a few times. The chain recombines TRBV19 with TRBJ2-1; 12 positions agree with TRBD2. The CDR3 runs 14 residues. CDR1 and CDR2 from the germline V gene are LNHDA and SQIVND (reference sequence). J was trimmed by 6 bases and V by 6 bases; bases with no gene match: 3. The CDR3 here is CASSWGLAGNEQFF. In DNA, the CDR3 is TGTGCCAGTAGCTGGGGACTAGCGGGCAATGAGCAGTTCTTC. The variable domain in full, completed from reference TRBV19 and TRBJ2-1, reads DGGITQSPKYLFRKEGQNVTLSCEQNLNHDAMYWYRQDPGQGLRLIYYSQIVNDFQKGDIAEGYSVSREKKESFPLTVTSAQKNPTAFYLCASSWGLAGNEQFFGPGTRLTVL.

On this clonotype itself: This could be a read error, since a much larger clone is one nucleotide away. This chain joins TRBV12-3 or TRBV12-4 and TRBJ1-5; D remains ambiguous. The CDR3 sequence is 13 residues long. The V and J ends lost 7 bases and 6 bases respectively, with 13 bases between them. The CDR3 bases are TGTGCCAGCACCCCGGGGAGAGCTCAGCCCCAGCATTTT. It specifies CASTPGRAQPQHF.

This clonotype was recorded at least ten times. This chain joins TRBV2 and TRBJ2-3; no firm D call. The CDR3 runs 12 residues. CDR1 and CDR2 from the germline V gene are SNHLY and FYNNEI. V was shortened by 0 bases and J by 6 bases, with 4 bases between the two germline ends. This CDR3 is CASSEAGDTQYF. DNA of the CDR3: TGTGCCAGCAGTGAAGCAGGGGATACGCAGTATTTT.

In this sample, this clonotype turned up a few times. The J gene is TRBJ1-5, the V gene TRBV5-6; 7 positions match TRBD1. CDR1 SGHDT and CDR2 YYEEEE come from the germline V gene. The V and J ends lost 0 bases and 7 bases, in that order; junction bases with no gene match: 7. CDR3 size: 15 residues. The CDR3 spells CASSLGGTAGQPQHF. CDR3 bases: TGTGCCAGCAGCTTGGGAGGGACAGCAGGACAGCCCCAGCATTTT. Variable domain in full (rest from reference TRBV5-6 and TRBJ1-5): DAGVTQSPTHLIKTRGQQVTLRCSPKSGHDTVSWYQQALGQGPQFIFQYYEEEERQRGNFPDRFSGHQFPNYSSELNVNALLLGDSALYLCASSLGGTAGQPQHFGDGTRLSIL.

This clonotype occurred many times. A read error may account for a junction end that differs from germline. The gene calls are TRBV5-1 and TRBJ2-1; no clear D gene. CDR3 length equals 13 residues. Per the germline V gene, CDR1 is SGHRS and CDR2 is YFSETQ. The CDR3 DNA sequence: TGTGCCAGCAGCTCTCCTGGCTACAATGAGCAGTTCTTC. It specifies CASSSPGYNEQFF.

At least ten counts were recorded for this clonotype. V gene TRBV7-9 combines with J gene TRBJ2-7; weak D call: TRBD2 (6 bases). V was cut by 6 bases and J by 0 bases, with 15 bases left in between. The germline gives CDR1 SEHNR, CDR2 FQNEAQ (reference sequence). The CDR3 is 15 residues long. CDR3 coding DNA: TGTGCCAGCAGTCGCGCGGGGCGGAGCTCCTACGAGCAGTACTTC. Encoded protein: CASSRAGRSSYEQYF. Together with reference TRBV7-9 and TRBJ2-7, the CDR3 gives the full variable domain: DTGVSQNPRHKITKRGQNVTFRCDPISEHNRLYWYRQTLGQGPEFLTYFQNEAQLEKSRLLSDRFSAERPKGSFSTLEIQRTEQGDSAMYLCASSRAGRSSYEQYFGPGTRLTVT.

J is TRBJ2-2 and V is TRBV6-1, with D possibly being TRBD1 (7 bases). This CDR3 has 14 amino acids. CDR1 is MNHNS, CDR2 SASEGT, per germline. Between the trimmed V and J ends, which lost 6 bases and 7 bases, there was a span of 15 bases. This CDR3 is CASRPTGEVGELFF. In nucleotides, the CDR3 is TGTGCCAGCAGACCCACAGGGGAGGTCGGGGAGCTGTTTTTT.